Shown below are 3 T cell receptor beta chains from a single sample sequenced in a study of control samples from healthy donors and cancer patients. Produced via immunoSEQ multiplex PCR; TCRdb's table is partial and in-frame only. The sample holds around 200,000 clones; approximately 95% are singletons and the top ten take approximately 1.5%. Sequenced: blood. Receptors were obtained from a man younger than 35 in good health.

The chain carries TRBV11-3 and TRBJ1-2, with a tentative D call TRBD1 (5 bases). Trimming took 5 bases from V and 8 from J, leaving 24 bases between them. Germline V gene data show CDR1 as SGHNT and CDR2 as YENEEA. This CDR3 is built from 16 residues. CDR3 protein: CASSQHTGVPRAGYTF. In nucleotides, the CDR3 is TGTGCCAGCAGCCAACACACGGGGGTACCCCGAGCGGGCTACACCTTC.

The V gene is TRBV19, the J gene TRBJ1-2; 9 bases fit TRBD1. With V trimmed by 9 bases and J by 7 bases, 9 bases remained unmatched. Per germline, CDR1 LNHDA and CDR2 SQIVND (reference sequence). CDR3 length: 13 amino acids. The CDR3 DNA reads TGTGCCAGGAACCAGGGACAGGGTCTTGGCTACACCTTC. Translated: CARNQGQGLGYTF.

V and J are TRBV5-4 and TRBJ2-5; the D call may be TRBD1 or TRBD2 (6 bases each). The CDR3 loop spans 14 amino acids. Germline V gene data show CDR1 as SGHNT and CDR2 as YYREEE (reference sequence). The V gene lost 7 bases and the J gene lost 5 bases, with 18 bases spanning the gap. The CDR3 spells CASHNGGPGETQYF. The CDR3 DNA follows: TGTGCCAGCCACAATGGGGGGCCAGGGGAGACCCAGTACTTC.